A selection of T cell receptor beta chains follows, all from one sample in a study of identical twins. In TCRdb, the 5' RACE reads were re-called with MiXCR into one record per CDR3 protein. The sample shows hundreds of thousands of distinct CDR3 sequences, approximately 18% of them seen only once. The sample also formed part of further work on T cells expressing NK-cell markers.

Sequencing was carried out using PBMCs. The receptors were sampled from a woman younger than 35 in good health. CDR3s include the opening cysteine and the closing phenylalanine or tryptophan. The D gene is left open where the match is weak. For some rows the clone size is stated as once, few or many, or as a class when expanded; others skip it.

abundance,v_gene,j_gene,len,d_gene,CDR3nt,CDR3aa
few,TRBV12-3/TRBV12-4,TRBJ1-2,14,.,TGTGCCAGCAGGACGACAGGTCGAAACTATGGCTACACCTTC,CASRTTGRNYGYTF
.,TRBV20-1,TRBJ2-3,19,TRBD2,TGCAGTGCTAGAGATCTCACTCGAACTAGCGGGAGAACATCTGATACGCAGTATTTT,CSARDLTRTSGRTSDTQYF
few,TRBV11-3,TRBJ2-7,14,.,TGTGCCAGCAGCTTGGGTTCTGGGCCCCACGAGCAGTACTTC,CASSLGSGPHEQYF
.,TRBV9,TRBJ2-7,15,.,TGTGCCAGCAGCCCCGGAATGGACAAACCCTACGAGCAGTACTTC,CASSPGMDKPYEQYF
.,TRBV7-9,TRBJ1-5,17,TRBD1,TGTGCCAGCAGCTTCTGGACAGGGGGAGTTGGCAATCAGCCCCAGCATTTT,CASSFWTGGVGNQPQHF
.,TRBV20-1,TRBJ2-6,15,.,TGCAGTGCTAGTACGTTCGGGACTGGGGCCAACGTCCTGACTTTC,CSASTFGTGANVLTF
few,TRBV6-1,TRBJ2-2,15,TRBD2,TGTGCCAGCAGACGATCGGGAGGACCCACCGGGGAGCTGTTTTTT,CASRRSGGPTGELFF
.,TRBV11-2,TRBJ2-4,20,TRBD2,TGTGCCAGCAGCTCACAAGGGGGACTAGCGGGAGCGGAGGCCAAAAACATTCAGTACTTC,CASSSQGGLAGAEAKNIQYF
.,TRBV7-9,TRBJ2-7,16,.,TGTGCCAGCAGCAACAGCAGGACTGTCTATCCCTACGAGCAGTACTTC,CASSNSRTVYPYEQYF
few,TRBV12-3/TRBV12-4,TRBJ1-2,13,.,TGTGCCAGCAGCGCTTTAGCAAACTATGGCTACACCTTC,CASSALANYGYTF
.,TRBV5-6,TRBJ2-2,16,.,TGTGCCAGCAGCTATCCCTGGCAGGTGAACACCGGGGAGCTGTTTTTT,CASSYPWQVNTGELFF
few,TRBV15,TRBJ2-3,14,.,TGTGCCACCAGCAGTGGGCTAGCCGCAGATACGCAGTATTTT,CATSSGLAADTQYF
many,TRBV6-2/TRBV6-3,TRBJ2-1,17,.,TGTGCCAGCAGTTACTCGAGGGGTGGGGGAAACTACAATGAGCAGTTCTTC,CASSYSRGGGNYNEQFF
.,TRBV9,TRBJ2-5,15,.,TGTGCCAGCAGCACTCCGGTGGGATTACAAGAGACCCAGTACTTC,CASSTPVGLQETQYF
few,TRBV7-9,TRBJ1-4,12,.,TGTGCCAGCATGGGCAGAAATGAAAAACTGTTTTTT,CASMGRNEKLFF
few,TRBV4-3,TRBJ2-7,15,.,TGCGCCAGCAGCCAAGCTCCATCGGGCAACTACGAGCAGTACTTC,CASSQAPSGNYEQYF
.,TRBV3-1,TRBJ2-7,15,.,TGTGCCAGCAGCCAAGAAAGGACTACCCTCGTCGAGCAGTACTTC,CASSQERTTLVEQYF
.,TRBV7-2,TRBJ2-1,13,.,TGTGCCAGCAGTCAAGATGTACACAATGAGCAGTTCTTC,CASSQDVHNEQFF
.,TRBV9,TRBJ2-5,14,.,TGTGCCAGCAGCGCGGGCTTAAACCGGGAGACCCAGTACTTC,CASSAGLNRETQYF
.,TRBV13,TRBJ2-3,14,.,TGTGCCAGCAGCGGTGGACCAGAGGCGGATACGCAGTATTTT,CASSGGPEADTQYF
.,TRBV11-2,TRBJ2-7,13,.,TGTGCCAGCACTTTAATCGGGGGATACGAGCAGTACTTC,CASTLIGGYEQYF
few,TRBV12-3/TRBV12-4,TRBJ2-1,13,.,TGTGCCAGCAGTCCCCGGGGAGGTGCGGGGCAGTTCTTC,CASSPRGGAGQFF
.,TRBV7-2,TRBJ2-7,12,.,TGTGCCAGCAGCATACAGAGAACTGAGCAGTACTTC,CASSIQRTEQYF
.,TRBV9,TRBJ2-3,12,.,TGTGCCAGCAGCGGATCCATGGGGGGGCAGTATTTT,CASSGSMGGQYF
many,TRBV3-1,TRBJ1-2,12,.,TGTGCCAGCAGCCTTCAGGGTCTTGGCTACACCTTC,CASSLQGLGYTF
few,TRBV11-2,TRBJ1-2,15,TRBD1,TGTGCCAGCAGCTTGGTTGACAGGGTTGGCTATGGCTACACCTTC,CASSLVDRVGYGYTF
many,TRBV5-1,TRBJ1-1,14,TRBD1,TGCGCCAGCAGCTCGGGACAGCCGAACACTGAAGCTTTCTTT,CASSSGQPNTEAFF
few,TRBV5-6,TRBJ2-3,14,TRBD2,TGTGCCAGCAGCTCGGGACTAGAAACAGATACGCAGTATTTT,CASSSGLETDTQYF
many,TRBV6-1,TRBJ1-1,14,TRBD1,TGTGCCAGCAGTGCCGGGACAGGGAACACTGAAGCTTTCTTT,CASSAGTGNTEAFF
.,TRBV9,TRBJ2-1,15,.,TGTGCCAGCAGCCCCCCGGCAGGACTGTACAATGAGCAGTTCTTC,CASSPPAGLYNEQFF
few,TRBV3-1,TRBJ2-3,13,.,TGTGCCAGCAGCGACAGAGGGCAAGATACGCAGTATTTT,CASSDRGQDTQYF
few,TRBV20-1,TRBJ1-3,15,.,TGCAGTGCTGACCAATATTTAAGCTCTGGAAACACCATATATTTT,CSADQYLSSGNTIYF
few,TRBV20-1,TRBJ2-3,14,.,TGCAGTGCTCGCGGCGAACGACCCACAGATACGCAGTATTTT,CSARGERPTDTQYF
few,TRBV20-1,TRBJ2-3,14,.,TGCAGTGCTAGCAGAGGACAGTCATTAGATACGCAGTATTTT,CSASRGQSLDTQYF
.,TRBV6-1,TRBJ2-1,15,.,TGTGCCAGCTCCCGGGCCACTATCTCCTACAATGAGCAGTTCTTC,CASSRATISYNEQFF
few,TRBV10-2,TRBJ2-1,15,.,TGCGCCAGCAGTGAGATGGAGGGGGCGCGCAATGAGCAGTTCTTC,CASSEMEGARNEQFF
.,TRBV6-5,TRBJ1-2,15,.,TGTGCCAGCAGTTACTCGATAGCGGTTGGTAGTGGCTACACCTTC,CASSYSIAVGSGYTF
few,TRBV7-2,TRBJ2-2,13,TRBD1,TGTGCCAGCAGCTCCGCGACAGGGAGGGAGCTGTTTTTT,CASSSATGRELFF
.,TRBV20-1,TRBJ2-1,16,.,TGCAGTGCTAGACCAGCCGGCGGCAGGGCGTACAATGAGCAGTTCTTC,CSARPAGGRAYNEQFF
few,TRBV7-2,TRBJ2-2,16,.,TGTGCCAGCAGCTTCGAACGCTCACCGAAGACCGGGGAGCTGTTTTTT,CASSFERSPKTGELFF
.,TRBV12-3/TRBV12-4,TRBJ2-2,14,.,TGTGCCAGCAGTCAGGACTCAGGCGGCGGGGAGCTGTTTTTT,CASSQDSGGGELFF
.,TRBV20-1,TRBJ1-3,13,.,TGCAGTGCTACCCCCGCGGGACGGAACACCATATATTTT,CSATPAGRNTIYF
.,TRBV2,TRBJ1-2,14,TRBD1,TGTGCCAGCAGGACAGGGTTTGGTTCGCGTGGCTACACCTTC,CASRTGFGSRGYTF
few,TRBV6-5,TRBJ2-7,16,.,TGTGCCAGCAGTTACTCTGCGGGCCTTCCAACCTACGAGCAGTACTTC,CASSYSAGLPTYEQYF
few,TRBV14,TRBJ2-3,10,.,TGTGCCAGCAGCCAAGATACGCAGTATTTT,CASSQDTQYF
.,TRBV7-8,TRBJ1-5,16,.,TGTGCCAGCAGCTCCTCCGGGCTCGGGGGCAATCAGCCCCAGCATTTT,CASSSSGLGGNQPQHF
.,TRBV20-1,TRBJ1-2,13,.,TGCAGTGCTAGCGGGGAGGTTAGCTATGGCTACACCTTC,CSASGEVSYGYTF
.,TRBV10-2,TRBJ2-7,13,.,TGCGCCAGCAGGGACTTCAGCTCCTACGAGCAGTACTTC,CASRDFSSYEQYF
.,TRBV11-3,TRBJ2-1,17,TRBD2,TGTGCCAGCAGCTTAGATTTGGGACTAGGGGTTTACAATGAGCAGTTCTTC,CASSLDLGLGVYNEQFF
few,TRBV29-1,TRBJ1-2,13,.,TGCAGCGTCGGTTCTGACGGATACTATGGCTACACCTTC,CSVGSDGYYGYTF
few,TRBV5-1,TRBJ2-1,14,TRBD2,TGCGCCAGCAGCTTCTTGAGCGGGGCTAATGAGCAGTTCTTC,CASSFLSGANEQFF
few,TRBV12-3/TRBV12-4,TRBJ2-3,13,.,TGTGCCAGCAGTCCTAGCCCTGGAGATACGCAGTATTTT,CASSPSPGDTQYF
.,TRBV20-1,TRBJ2-6,15,.,TGCAGTGCTAGTCAGGGAGCCACTGGGGCCAACGTCCTGACTTTC,CSASQGATGANVLTF
.,TRBV20-1,TRBJ2-3,16,TRBD2,TGCAGTGCTAGTCGCAGACTAGCGGGGAGCACAGATACGCAGTATTTT,CSASRRLAGSTDTQYF
few,TRBV20-1,TRBJ1-1,11,.,TGCAGTGCTAAGCTCTGGACTGAAGCTTTCTTT,CSAKLWTEAFF
few,TRBV7-6,TRBJ2-1,12,TRBD2,TGTGCCAGCAGCTTAAGCGGGAGACAGCAGTTCTTC,CASSLSGRQQFF
few,TRBV10-3,TRBJ2-7,13,TRBD1,TGTGCCACCCAAGAACAGGGGGCGTACGAGCAGTACTTC,CATQEQGAYEQYF
few,TRBV5-1,TRBJ2-2,13,.,TGCGCCAGCAGCTTCGATTCAAACCGGGAGCTGTTTTTT,CASSFDSNRELFF
few,TRBV20-1,TRBJ2-7,13,TRBD1,TGCAGTGCTGGGACAGGGAATTCCTACGAGCAGTACTTC,CSAGTGNSYEQYF
few,TRBV12-3/TRBV12-4,TRBJ2-1,13,.,TGTGCCAGCACCCTCATGAGGTACAATGAGCAGTTCTTC,CASTLMRYNEQFF